Following are 15 T cell receptor beta chains from one sample sequenced in a study of read filtering for tumor transcriptome and immune sequencing. The library was built from about 400 ng RNA with molecular barcoded adaptors for alpha/delta and beta/gamma chains. TCRdb reprocessed the reads via MiXCR and lists one record per CDR3 protein. The repertoire includes over 45,000 distinct CDR3 sequences, about 12% of them detected once, and about 14% sits in the top ten. Sequencing was done on a sample of a population of CD138-negative cells sorted from bone marrow. These receptors were collected from a donor at least 40 years old with multiple myeloma.

At least ten counts were recorded for this clonotype. The CDR3 sequence: CASSLEAEQYF. The CDR3 DNA reads as TGTGCCAGCAGTTTGGAAGCCGAGCAGTACTTC. The chain uses TRBV28 and TRBJ2-7, with D uncertain. The CDR3 sequence is 11 residues long. CDR1 is MDHEN, CDR2 SYDVKM, per germline. Trimming pared 3 bases from V and 6 bases from J, leaving 6 bases between. Looking up the rest from reference TRBV28 and TRBJ2-7 gives the full variable domain: DVKVTQSSRYLVKRTGEKVFLECVQDMDHENMFWYRQDPGLGLRLIYFSYDVKMKEKGDIPEGYSVSREKKERFSLILESASTNQTSMYLCASSLEAEQYFGPGTRLTVT.

This clonotype rates as medium-sized (0.01 to 0.1%). The rearrangement joins TRBV6-6 to TRBJ2-1; 8 bases align to TRBD2. The V gene's germline CDR1 is MNHNY and CDR2 SVGAGI (reference sequence). CDR3 length: 15 amino acids. With V trimmed by 3 bases and J by 3 bases, 4 bases remained unmatched. Here the CDR3 DNA reads TGTGCCAGCAGTTATACTAGCGGAGTCTACAATGAGCAGTTCTTC. Translating gives CASSYTSGVYNEQFF.

At least ten counts were recorded for this clonotype. In DNA, the CDR3 is TGTGCCAGCAGTCGATCGACTAGCGGGAGGAAGAGTGAGCAGTTCTTC. Translated, it gives CASSRSTSGRKSEQFF. The V gene is TRBV12-3 or TRBV12-4, the J gene TRBJ2-1; TRBD2 agrees at 13 bases. The junction had 10 bases not matched to a gene; V was cut back by 5 bases and J by 9 bases. The CDR3 is made up of 16 amino acids.

As regards this clonotype: No conserved phenylalanine or tryptophan is present at the end of the CDR3, so a read error is the likely explanation. Because the CDR3's place on the DNA is in doubt, the DNA is left out and the CDR3 is given as listed by TCRdb. The chain carries TRBV10-2 and TRBJ2-1. 15 amino acids form the CDR3, both terminal residues included. Per the germline V gene, CDR1 is WSHSY and CDR2 is SAAADI. The CDR3: CASSALISVPNEQIY.

This chain links TRBV10-1 with TRBJ2-2; weak D call: TRBD2 (5 bases). Germline values: CDR1 WNHNN, CDR2 SYGVQD (reference sequence). This CDR3 comprises 16 residues. Deletions cut 2 bases from V and 5 bases from J, with 15 bases between. CDR3 protein: CASSEIARVGTGELFF. The CDR3 nucleotides read TGCGCCAGCAGTGAGATAGCGAGAGTCGGTACCGGGGAGCTGTTTTTT.

Note on this clonotype: The conserved final phenylalanine or tryptophan is absent from the CDR3, which likely points to a read error. The chain joins TRBV28 to TRBJ2-1; TRBD2 aligns across 11 bases. Germline CDR1 is MDHEN and CDR2 is SYDVKM. Losses at the gene ends were 1 base for V and 5 bases for J; bases not matched to a gene: 4. The CDR3 has 16 amino acids. CDR3 nucleotide sequence: TGTGCCAGCAGTTTATTGAGACTAGCGGGAAACAATGAGCAGTTCTCC. Translated: CASSLLRLAGNNEQFS.

This clonotype was seen many times. The V gene is TRBV20-1, the J gene TRBJ2-2, with 7 bases matching TRBD1. CDR1 is DFQATT and CDR2 is SNEGSKA in the germline V gene (reference sequence). This CDR3 has 17 residues. Trimming at V came to 6 bases and at J to 4 bases, leaving 17 bases not matched to a gene. The CDR3 region is CSAKVQGVATGTGELFF. The DNA for the CDR3 is TGCAGTGCAAAGGTCCAGGGGGTCGCCACGGGCACCGGGGAGCTGTTTTTT.

In this sample, this clonotype turned up many times. This chain connects TRBV7-3 to TRBJ1-1; D ambiguous. V shed 0 bases and J shed 4 bases, with 12 bases lying between them. The CDR3 is 15 residues long. Germline V gene sequence: CDR1 SGHTA, CDR2 FQGTGA. The CDR3 DNA follows: TGTGCCAGCAGCTTAACATCGGAATCGGGCACTGAAGCTTTCTTT. Its protein product is CASSLTSESGTEAFF.

This clonotype was counted at least ten times. This chain uses TRBV18 with TRBJ1-2, with 7 bases identical to TRBD1. This CDR3 region has 16 residues. J lost 3 bases, V lost 3 bases, and 10 bases had no gene match. From germline, CDR1 is KGHSH and CDR2 LQKENI. The CDR3 nucleotides are TGTGCCAGCTCACCCTTGACAGGGATGGGGGACTATGGCTACACCTTC. It encodes CASSPLTGMGDYGYTF.

Many counts were recorded for this clonotype. The chain has TRBV11-2 and TRBJ2-7; the D call may be TRBD1 or TRBD2 (5 bases each). Per germline, CDR1 SGHAT and CDR2 FQNNGV. The CDR3 contains 15 residues. V was shortened by 4 bases and J by 1 base, with 14 bases between the two germline ends. The CDR3 DNA reads TGTGCCAGCAGCTACCTCCCGGGACGGTCCTACGAGCAGTACTTC. It codes for CASSYLPGRSYEQYF.

This clonotype showed up many times. The chain combines TRBV6-2 or TRBV6-3 with TRBJ2-5, with TRBD2 matching 8 bases. With 6 bases clipped from V and 3 bases from J, the junction kept 12 bases outside the gene matches. The CDR3 extends over 16 amino acids. Germline values: CDR1 MNHEY, CDR2 SVGEGT. As DNA, the CDR3 is TGTGCCAGCAGAGCAAGCGGGAGACTCCACGAAGAGACCCAGTACTTC. Residues: CASRASGRLHEETQYF.

This clonotype turned up a few times. The junction departs from germline at one end; a sequencing error may be responsible. This sequence joins TRBV7-2 and TRBJ2-1; D is perhaps TRBD1 (6 bases). CDR1 SGHTA and CDR2 FQGNSA come from the germline V gene. CDR3 length equals 15 residues. This CDR3 is CASSSQGGIVEEQSF. DNA of the CDR3: TGTGCCAGCAGTTCACAGGGTGGTATTGTTGAGGAGCAGTCCTTC.

Ten or more counts support this clonotype. The DNA for the CDR3 is TGCAGCGCTGGCCAGGGGGCTCGGGAGCAGTACTTC. Protein product: CSAGQGAREQYF. The rearrangement joins TRBV29-1 to TRBJ2-7, with 8 bases aligning to TRBD1. From germline, CDR1 is SQVTM and CDR2 ANQGSEA. Unmatched junction bases numbered 9, after V lost 7 bases and J lost 7 bases. The CDR3 extends over 12 amino acids.

This clonotype occurred many times. The rearrangement joins TRBV7-2 to TRBJ2-7; no reliable D call. The CDR3 loop spans 13 amino acids. Trimming shortened V by 1 base and J by 4 bases, and 8 bases separated the two germline ends. CDR1 is SGHTA, CDR2 FQGNSA, per germline. The CDR3 region has the DNA TGTGCCAGCAGCTTAGAACTAACGTACGAGCAGTACTTC. Translated: CASSLELTYEQYF.

At least ten counts were recorded for this clonotype. This chain links TRBV3-1 with TRBJ1-3; D ambiguous. Germline loops: CDR1 LGHDT, CDR2 YNNKEL (reference sequence). The V gene lost 4 bases and the J gene lost 0 bases, with 7 bases spanning the gap. This CDR3 comprises 14 residues. The CDR3 is CASSPRSSGNTIYF. The CDR3 coding sequence is TGTGCCAGCAGCCCCCGGTCCTCTGGAAACACCATATATTTT.